A selection of T cell receptor beta chains follows, all from one sample in a study of CD8+ T cells in alopecia areata. Libraries were prepared by immunoSEQ multiplex PCR; TCRdb keeps only in-frame clonotypes and omits some of them. This table has roughly 100,000 clones, around 59% appearing once. Sequencing was performed on CD4+ T cells sorted from blood. The source is a human donor in good health. Each CDR3 is given with its conserved first and last residue. The D gene is left open where the match is weak. Clone size appears in some rows only: once, few, many, or a class for an expanded clone.

d_gene: TRBD1; abundance: few; j_gene: TRBJ1-5; len: 15; v_gene: TRBV18; CDR3nt: TGTGCCAGCTCACTGGAGACAGGGATGGATCAGCCCCAGCATTTT; CDR3aa: CASSLETGMDQPQHF
d_gene: TRBD2; abundance: .; j_gene: TRBJ2-4; len: 14; v_gene: TRBV7-2; CDR3nt: TGTGCCAGCTGCGGCGGGGGGACGCAAAACATTCAGTACTTC; CDR3aa: CASCGGGTQNIQYF
d_gene: .; abundance: .; j_gene: TRBJ1-1; len: 11; v_gene: TRBV30; CDR3nt: TGTGCCTGCAATTATAATGCTGAAGCTTTCTTT; CDR3aa: CACNYNAEAFF
d_gene: .; abundance: .; j_gene: TRBJ1-6; len: 12; v_gene: TRBV28; CDR3nt: TGTGCCAGCACCGGGCCCGACGTACCCCTCCACTTT; CDR3aa: CASTGPDVPLHF
d_gene: .; abundance: once; j_gene: TRBJ2-2; len: 12; v_gene: TRBV7-9; CDR3nt: TGTGCCAGCAGCCCCTCAACCGCGGAGCTGTTTTTT; CDR3aa: CASSPSTAELFF
d_gene: .; abundance: .; j_gene: TRBJ1-1; len: 13; v_gene: TRBV5-4; CDR3nt: TGTGCCAGCAGCACCGGGAAGAACACTGAAGCTTTCTTT; CDR3aa: CASSTGKNTEAFF
d_gene: .; abundance: .; j_gene: TRBJ2-6; len: 14; v_gene: TRBV2; CDR3nt: TGTGCCAGCAGGGAGAGCTCTGGGGCCAACGTCCTGACTTTC; CDR3aa: CASRESSGANVLTF
d_gene: .; abundance: .; j_gene: TRBJ1-5; len: 16; v_gene: TRBV28; CDR3nt: TGTGCCAGCAGTACAGGACAGCTATATAGCAATCAGCCCCAGCATTTT; CDR3aa: CASSTGQLYSNQPQHF
d_gene: .; abundance: .; j_gene: TRBJ2-1; len: 16; v_gene: TRBV7-2; CDR3nt: TGTGCCAGCAGTCTTACGCCGGGACGGATTTACAATGAGCAGTTCTTC; CDR3aa: CASSLTPGRIYNEQFF
d_gene: .; abundance: .; j_gene: TRBJ2-7; len: 12; v_gene: TRBV6-6; CDR3nt: TGTGCCAGCAGTTGGGGAGCCTACGAGCAGTACTTC; CDR3aa: CASSWGAYEQYF
d_gene: .; abundance: .; j_gene: TRBJ1-2; len: 12; v_gene: TRBV2; CDR3nt: TGTGCCAGCAGTGAAACCCCATATGGCTACACCTTC; CDR3aa: CASSETPYGYTF
d_gene: .; abundance: .; j_gene: TRBJ2-6; len: 18; v_gene: TRBV29-1; CDR3nt: TGCAGCGTTGAAGATCTTCGAGGCACCATCTCTGGGGCCAACGTCCTGACTTTC; CDR3aa: CSVEDLRGTISGANVLTF
d_gene: .; abundance: .; j_gene: TRBJ1-1; len: 14; v_gene: TRBV18; CDR3nt: TGTGCCAGCTCAAAGGCGGGGCCGAACACTGAAGCTTTCTTT; CDR3aa: CASSKAGPNTEAFF
d_gene: TRBD2; abundance: .; j_gene: TRBJ2-2; len: 16; v_gene: TRBV29-1; CDR3nt: TGCAGCGTTGACCCCAGCGGGGGGGCTGGGACCGGGGAGCTGTTTTTT; CDR3aa: CSVDPSGGAGTGELFF
d_gene: .; abundance: .; j_gene: TRBJ2-1; len: 15; v_gene: TRBV29-1; CDR3nt: TGCAGCTCCAAGGTCGGAGGGGGTGCCTACAATGAGCAGTTCTTC; CDR3aa: CSSKVGGGAYNEQFF
d_gene: TRBD1; abundance: medium-sized; j_gene: TRBJ2-7; len: 13; v_gene: TRBV6-6; CDR3nt: TGTGCCAGCAGTTTGACAGGGGAGAGGGAGCAGTACTTC; CDR3aa: CASSLTGEREQYF
d_gene: TRBD2; abundance: .; j_gene: TRBJ2-1; len: 15; v_gene: TRBV11-2; CDR3nt: TGTGCCAGCAGCTTAGATCTGGCCGGGGGGTATGAGCAGTTCTTC; CDR3aa: CASSLDLAGGYEQFF
d_gene: TRBD1; abundance: .; j_gene: TRBJ2-7; len: 10; v_gene: TRBV29-1; CDR3nt: TGCAGCGTTGGGGACAGGAGGAAGTACTTC; CDR3aa: CSVGDRRKYF
d_gene: .; abundance: .; j_gene: TRBJ1-6; len: 16; v_gene: TRBV5-4; CDR3nt: TGTGCCAGCAGCTCCCTTGGCGGGGCCGGTAATTCACCCCTCCACTTT; CDR3aa: CASSSLGGAGNSPLHF
d_gene: TRBD1; abundance: .; j_gene: TRBJ1-6; len: 15; v_gene: TRBV18; CDR3nt: TGTGCCAGCTCACCGCGGGACAGCTATAATTCACCCCTCCACTTT; CDR3aa: CASSPRDSYNSPLHF
d_gene: TRBD1; abundance: .; j_gene: TRBJ2-3; len: 17; v_gene: TRBV30; CDR3nt: TGTGCCTGGAGTAGGCCCGGACAGGCCTTCTCCACAGATACGCAGTATTTT; CDR3aa: CAWSRPGQAFSTDTQYF
d_gene: TRBD2; abundance: .; j_gene: TRBJ2-2; len: 14; v_gene: TRBV28; CDR3nt: TGTGCCAGCAGTTTACTAGCGGGGGTCGGGGAGCTGTTTTTT; CDR3aa: CASSLLAGVGELFF